The 24 T cell receptor beta chains presented below share a single source sample, sequenced in a study of blood T cell repertoires in COVID-19. Clones were sequenced by immunoSEQ multiplex PCR, and TCRdb holds only the in-frame ones, with some missing. The data contain some 270,000 clones, 89% of them singletons. The sequenced material came from peripheral blood. The receptors here all came from a man aged 50-59 years with acute or convalescent COVID-19.

The chain links TRBV3-1 (or the pseudogene TRBV3-2) to TRBJ2-1; D possibly corresponds to TRBD1 (6 bases). Between the trimmed V and J ends, which lost 1 base and 8 bases, there was a span of 9 bases. Germline V gives CDR1 LGHDT, CDR2 YNNKEL (reference sequence). This CDR3 is 13 amino acids long. The CDR3 DNA sequence: TGTGCCAGCAGCCAAGGGTCAGGGGATGAGCAGTTCTTC. It translates to CASSQGSGDEQFF.

The chain has TRBV9 and TRBJ2-3; no reliable D call. V was pared by 3 bases and J by 2 bases, with 13 bases between. Germline CDR1 SGDLS, CDR2 YYNGEE. The CDR3 loop spans 15 amino acids. Here the CDR3 DNA reads TGTGCCAGCAGCGCAATAGAGCACCACACAGATACGCAGTATTTT. As protein: CASSAIEHHTDTQYF.

The chain employs TRBV30 and TRBJ1-2; D is possibly TRBD1 (6 bases). V lost 4 bases and J 4 bases, leaving 13 bases between the germline ends. Germline CDR1 reads GTSNPN; CDR2 reads SVGIG (reference sequence). The CDR3 consists of 13 residues. In nucleotides, the CDR3 is TGTGCCTGGACCGGACAGTTTACCTATGGCTACACCTTC. Residues: CAWTGQFTYGYTF.

This chain connects TRBV19 to TRBJ1-5; TRBD1 aligns across 7 bases. This CDR3 has 16 residues. With 1 base clipped from V and 2 bases from J, the junction kept 5 bases outside the gene matches. Looked up from germline, CDR1 is LNHDA and CDR2 is SQIVND (reference sequence). The CDR3 loop reads CASSIGGGRGNQPQHF. CDR3 in DNA: TGTGCCAGTAGTATAGGAGGGGGCAGAGGCAATCAGCCCCAGCATTTT.

The genes are TRBV19 and TRBJ2-1, with 8 bases identical to TRBD1. The CDR3 loop spans 21 amino acids. Germline-derived CDR1 and CDR2 are LNHDA and SQIVND (reference sequence). The V and J ends lost 0 bases and 0 bases, in that order; junction bases with no gene match: 16. The CDR3 is CASSIEGPGLYRGSSYNEQFF. For the CDR3, the DNA is TGTGCCAGTAGTATAGAGGGCCCCGGGCTCTACAGGGGGTCCTCCTACAATGAGCAGTTCTTC.

The V call is TRBV4-1, the J call TRBJ2-7; D is undetermined. The length of the CDR3 is 14 residues. V lost 4 bases and J 2 bases, leaving 12 bases between the germline ends. The germline CDR1 and CDR2 sequences are MGHRA and YSYEKL. In nucleotides, the CDR3 is TGCGCCAGCAGCCCTACCTCCGAAGCCTACGAGCAGTACTTC. The encoded protein is CASSPTSEAYEQYF.

The rearrangement uses TRBV27 and TRBJ1-2; possibly TRBD1 for D (6 bases). CDR1 MNHEY and CDR2 SMNVEV come from the germline V gene (reference sequence). This CDR3 contains 15 residues. Trimming stripped 2 bases from V and 8 bases from J, with 18 bases between. The CDR3 loop reads CASSLESTGPGGYTF. CDR3 bases: TGTGCCAGCAGTTTAGAGTCGACAGGCCCTGGGGGCTACACCTTC.

This chain links TRBV10-1 with TRBJ1-2, with TRBD1 as a possible D gene (6 bases). The CDR3 runs to 13 residues. Germline assignment: CDR1 WNHNN and CDR2 SYGVQD (reference sequence). V lost 5 bases, J lost 0 bases, and 7 bases lay in between. The CDR3 loop reads CASSSGANYGYTF. Here the CDR3 DNA reads TGCGCCAGCAGTTCAGGGGCTAACTATGGCTACACCTTC.

The chain is built from TRBV20-1 and TRBJ1-3; TRBD1 matches 7 bases. Germline lookup yields CDR1 DFQATT and CDR2 SNEGSKA (reference sequence). With 3 bases clipped from V and 0 bases from J, the junction kept 2 bases outside the gene matches. The CDR3 covers 14 residues. CDR3 amino acids: CSASNRGSGNTIYF. Written as DNA, the CDR3 is TGCAGTGCTAGTAACAGGGGCTCTGGAAACACCATATATTTT.

The chain links TRBV6-5 to TRBJ1-1; the D is unclear. The CDR3 runs 12 residues. Germline V CDR1 and CDR2: MNHEY, SVGAGI. Trimming shortened V by 6 bases and J by 8 bases, and 13 bases separated the two germline ends. For the CDR3, the DNA is TGTGCCAGCAGCGCGAACCAGCGGGAAGCTTTCTTT. Protein product: CASSANQREAFF.

This clone was found once. The chain is built from TRBV21-1 and TRBJ1-1; TRBD1, as called in the table, went unchecked against the DNA. TRBV21-1 is assigned pseudogene status. This CDR3 comprises 16 residues. CDR3 DNA sequence: TGTGCCAGCAGCAAAGGGACAGGGCCGGAAAAAACTGAAGCTTTCTTT. It encodes CASSKGTGPEKTEAFF.

This chain uses TRBV11-1 with TRBJ2-7, with D possibly matching TRBD1 (6 bases). The V end lost 7 bases, the J end lost 2 bases, and 15 bases lay between the germline ends. Looked up from germline, CDR1 is SGHAT and CDR2 is FQDESV (reference sequence). The CDR3 sequence is 14 residues long. The CDR3: CASTTDRLTYEQYF. CDR3 DNA sequence: TGTGCCAGCACCACGGACAGATTGACCTACGAGCAGTACTTC.

In this sample, this clone turned up a few times. The gene calls are TRBV4-1 and TRBJ2-3, with TRBD2 identical over 10 bases. After removal of 0 bases from V and 11 bases from J, the junction contained 8 bases not matched to a gene. The CDR3 contains 15 residues. The germline V gene has CDR1 MGHRA and CDR2 YSYEKL. The CDR3 region has the DNA TGCGCCAGCAGCCAAGACAGTCTAGCGGGGGTGGGGCAGTATTTT. Amino acid sequence: CASSQDSLAGVGQYF.

The chain combines TRBV7-2 with TRBJ2-5; a possible D gene is TRBD2 (6 bases). CDR3 length: 13 residues. The germline V gene has CDR1 SGHTA and CDR2 FQGNSA. Trimming cost V 5 bases and J 1 base, with 8 bases left between them. This CDR3 reads CASSRDFQETQYF. The DNA of the CDR3 is TGTGCCAGCAGCCGGGACTTCCAAGAGACCCAGTACTTC. Based on the CDR3 plus reference TRBV7-2 and TRBJ2-5, the full variable domain is GAGVSQSPSNKVTEKGKDVELRCDPISGHTALYWYRQSLGQGLEFLIYFQGNSAPDKSGLPSDRFSAERTGGSVSTLTIQRTQQEDSAVYLCASSRDFQETQYFGPGTRLLVL.

The CDR3 nucleotides are TGTGCCAGCTCACCTGACAGGGATATCTCCTACAATGAGCAGTTCTTC. As protein: CASSPDRDISYNEQFF. The rearrangement joins TRBV18 to TRBJ2-1; 7 bases are a match to TRBD1. Germline assignment: CDR1 KGHSH and CDR2 LQKENI. V gave up 3 bases and J gave up 0 bases; unmatched junction bases: 5. The CDR3 is 16 amino acids.

This clone was seen only once. At the DNA level, this CDR3 is encoded by other sequences in the same sample as well. The chain combines TRBV3-1 (or the pseudogene TRBV3-2) with TRBJ1-6; D gene ambiguous. The CDR3 loop spans 12 amino acids. Trimming shortened V by 2 bases and J by 7 bases, and 3 bases separated the two germline ends. Germline V gene lookup returns CDR1 LGHDT and CDR2 YNNKEL (reference sequence). As DNA, the CDR3 is TGTGCCAGCAGCCAACGGAATTCACCCCTCCACTTT. It specifies CASSQRNSPLHF.

The V and J genes are TRBV27 and TRBJ2-7; D perhaps matches TRBD1 (7 bases). Germline V CDR1 and CDR2: MNHEY, SMNVEV (reference sequence). CDR3 length: 14 residues. The V and J ends lost 6 bases and 2 bases respectively, with 14 bases between them. CDR3 amino acids: CASSRQGGAYEQYF. The CDR3 DNA reads TGTGCCAGCAGCCGACAGGGCGGGGCCTACGAGCAGTACTTC.

The CDR3, as DNA: TGTGCCAGCAGCTCCCTAGCGGGGGGCTTGAGCTCCTACAATGAGCAGTTCTTC. This translates into CASSSLAGGLSSYNEQFF. This rearrangement joins TRBV5-6 to TRBJ2-1; 11 positions agree with TRBD2. This CDR3 is built from 18 residues. V was pared by 3 bases and J by 0 bases, with 8 bases of the junction left unmatched. The V gene's germline CDR1 is SGHDT and CDR2 YYEEEE.

The chain links TRBV7-9 to TRBJ1-2; weak D call: TRBD1 (6 bases). Trimming removed 1 base from V and 4 bases from J, with 13 bases in between. CDR1 is SEHNR, CDR2 FQNEAQ, per germline (reference sequence). There are 15 residues in the CDR3. DNA of the CDR3: TGTGCCAGCAGCTTAGGAACAGGGAATGCCTATGGCTACACCTTC. As protein: CASSLGTGNAYGYTF. Complete variable domain (other parts from reference TRBV7-9 and TRBJ1-2): DTGVSQNPRHKITKRGQNVTFRCDPISEHNRLYWYRQTLGQGPEFLTYFQNEAQLEKSRLLSDRFSAERPKGSFSTLEIQRTEQGDSAMYLCASSLGTGNAYGYTFGSGTRLTVV.

The chain combines TRBV7-2 with TRBJ1-6; the match to TRBD1 covers 10 bases. Germline CDR1 is SGHTA and CDR2 is FQGNSA. Unmatched junction bases numbered 6, after V lost 5 bases and J lost 5 bases. The CDR3 has 16 amino acids. CDR3 protein: CASSLRTGGDNSPLHF. The CDR3 bases are TGTGCCAGCAGCCTTCGGACAGGGGGAGATAATTCACCCCTCCACTTT.

This clone appeared a few times. V and J are TRBV28 and TRBJ2-7; D not resolved. Germline V gene data show CDR1 as MDHEN and CDR2 as SYDVKM. The CDR3 covers 13 residues. Between the trimmed V and J ends, which lost 7 bases and 3 bases, there was a span of 13 bases. CDR3 bases: TGTGCCAGCAACGGCGGAACCATCTACGAGCAGTACTTC. It is translated as CASNGGTIYEQYF. The whole variable domain, remainder taken from reference TRBV28 and TRBJ2-7, is DVKVTQSSRYLVKRTGEKVFLECVQDMDHENMFWYRQDPGLGLRLIYFSYDVKMKEKGDIPEGYSVSREKKERFSLILESASTNQTSMYLCASNGGTIYEQYFGPGTRLTVT.

The chain uses TRBV7-8 and TRBJ1-1, with a weak D call TRBD1 (6 bases). The germline V gene encodes CDR1 SGHVS and CDR2 FQNEAQ. Trimming cost V 3 bases and J 1 base, with 15 bases left between them. This CDR3 has 16 residues. The CDR3 protein is CASSFGTRTENTEAFF. The DNA for the CDR3 is TGTGCCAGCAGCTTTGGCACGCGGACAGAGAACACTGAAGCTTTCTTT.

CDR3 sequence reads: CASSVEGRRDTEAFF. CDR3 sequence (DNA): TGTGCCAGCAGCGTAGAGGGGCGCAGGGACACTGAAGCTTTCTTT. The chain is built from TRBV9 and TRBJ1-1, with TRBD1 as a possible D gene (5 bases). Trimming cost V 0 bases and J 3 bases, with 12 bases left between them. CDR3 length: 15 amino acids. Germline CDR1 is SGDLS and CDR2 is YYNGEE.

The chain links TRBV5-1 to TRBJ1-5; no reliable D call. CDR3 length equals 13 residues. CDR1 is SGHRS and CDR2 is YFSETQ in the germline V gene. V lost 3 bases and J 7 bases, leaving 11 bases between the germline ends. CDR3 coding DNA: TGCGCCAGCAGCTCCCACGAGGGACAGCCCCAGCATTTT. It encodes CASSSHEGQPQHF.